This T cell receptor beta chain is from a study of memory CD4+ T cells and cytomegalovirus serostatus (dated by TCRdb to 2018 to 2020). Regarding the complete study: The 35 or so healthy Belgian adults in the cohort included 9 who were CMV seropositive and 24 who were CMV seronegative. The study sequenced CD4+ memory TCRbeta repertoires of a Belgian cohort with known cytomegalovirus serostatus to replicate a published TCR-based CMV serostatus classifier.

Reading from cysteine to phenylalanine, the CDR3 counts 13 amino acids. Of all the DNA, just the CDR3 is kept, 39 bases in frame from base 1. V gives up 6 bases and J gives up 2 bases, and the segment between their germline ends measures 10 bases. Reading the germline V gene gives CDR1 MNHEY and CDR2 SVGAGI. Results the study describes overall, beyond this receptor: On the Belgian cohort, the classifier based on the original framework reached a median bootstrapped AUC of approximately 0.95, with a 95% CI of 0.76-1.00. Among the roughly 160 previously reported CMV-associated TCRbeta sequences, about 71 showed up in the CD4+ memory repertoires, with each one found in between one and five individuals. Unlike the original study, which covered naive and memory CD4+ and CD8+ populations, the Belgian study sequenced only CD4+CD45RO+ memory cells. For predicting CMV serostatus, the median bootstrapped AUC was roughly 0.95 using the original framework and 0.91 using a US-trained random forest. The results were read as suggesting that the CMV-associated TCR signature is, for the most part, present in the CD4+ memory repertoire.

Genomic DNA was extracted from sorted cells with the Quick-DNA Microprep Kit. TCRbeta DNA was amplified with the immunoSEQ hsTCRbeta kit following the manufacturer's protocol. An Illumina MiSeq instrument was used to sequence the TCRbeta libraries. The paper's processing steps were these. Once out-of-frame sequences had been removed, approximately 2,000,000 distinct TCRbeta sequences were left, which works out to an average of around 73,000 per individual. Each individual was scored using the number of 170 or so previously reported CMV-associated TCRbeta sequences that the individual carried and the total number of productive distinct TCRbeta sequences. A beta-binomial model was reimplemented in Python, and scikit-learn random forests with default parameters were trained on US cohort data. On the Belgian cohort, classifier performance was reported as the median AUC, along with percentile confidence intervals, across 10,000 bootstrap iterations. TCRdb's version of the immuneACCESS table is confined to in-frame rearrangements and falls short of the full clone set. An unresolved V gene accounts for under half of the shortfall where checked; the remainder is of unknown origin. The V and J calls and the clone size are those of that table, but D and trimming were determined from the DNA. The sample has tens of thousands of clones on record, approximately 82% of them singletons. 0.5% of the sample belongs to the ten largest clones.

Turning to this clone: The antigen it binds to is not known. No base quality values were provided; no much bigger clone lies one nucleotide off.

A FACSAria II was used to sort memory CD4+ T cells, defined as single viable CD3+CD4+CD8-CD45RO+ cells. To determine CMV serostatus, a Roche Elecsys assay was used that detects serum IgG against CMV pp150, pp28, p38 and p52. Following thawing, total CD4+ T cells were enriched through positive selection using CD4 magnetic microbeads. The samples came from a separate study whose specific focus was interrogating the CD4+ T cell memory repertoire. Following standard operating procedures, peripheral blood mononuclear cells were isolated and cryopreserved, while serum was kept at -80 degrees C. The staining relied on CD3-PerCP (BW264/56), CD4-APC (RPA-T4), CD45RO-PE (UCHT1) and CD8-Pacific Orange (3B5) antibodies, and Sytox blue was used to exclude non-viable cells.

The sequencing sample was made of memory CD4+ T cells from blood. The receptor comes from an adult in good health and CMV-seronegative. Some clones in this sample may be carry-over from other donors' samples. The V and J genes are TRBV6-5 and TRBJ2-5; no D segment can be confidently identified. The CDR3 protein sequence reads: CASRDIRQETQYF. The nucleotide sequence reads as follows: TGTGCCAGCAGAGACATTAGGCAAGAGACCCAGTACTTC.